This TCR beta chain is from a study of blood T cell repertoires in COVID-19 (dated by TCRdb to 2020 to 2022). For context, the study as a whole: Collaborator samples came from the United States, Italy and Spain and covered acute and convalescent phases of COVID-19. The samples were drawn from the first 160 participants of the ongoing ImmuneRACE study and from some 1,300 subjects provided by 6 global collaborators. A freely available public database, intended as a resource for researchers studying the immune response to SARS-CoV-2, is where the repertoires were released. The prospective study material was composed of cDNA or gDNA derived from T cells, B-cell-depleted T cells, or PBMCs. Nearly every sample came with metadata listing a de-identified subject ID, COVID-19 status, age in years and sex. Where HLA class I and class II types were available, the types were taken from metadata supplied by the sample provider, not from assay-based typing. The dataset comprised deeply sampled blood TCRbeta repertoires from subjects exposed to, actively infected with, or recovered from COVID-19. The research as a whole found: The quantity of clinical and demographic metadata differed by source and by participant and was supplied without curation.

This clone was observed a handful of times. This clone's antigen is unknown. No per-base quality is available; no much larger clone lies one base away. The collaborating institutions used their own protocols to collect whole blood in K2EDTA tubes. For TCRbeta analysis, collaborators shipped samples as frozen whole blood, isolated PBMCs, or DNA extracted from either of those sample types. TCRbeta CDR3 regions were amplified from genomic DNA by means of the immunoSEQ Assay, a bias-controlled multiplex PCR. Per the authors' processing: The number of nucleated cells in each sample was estimated from the amplification of reference gene primers within the assay. To quantify the absolute abundance of each unique TCRbeta CDR3 rearrangement, sequence reads were collapsed and filtered. For each sample, productive Simpson clonality was calculated by taking the square root of Simpson's diversity index across productive rearrangements. The table was pulled from immuneACCESS by TCRdb, which kept in-frame rearrangements only. Such tables lose some clones; where checked, under half of the loss comes from unresolved V genes, and the rest has no known cause. The DNA gave D and trimming, while V, J and clone size come from that table. This sample gives about 40,000 clones in total; roughly 88% of them show up just once. The ten biggest clones cover roughly 10% of the sample.

Including the terminal cysteine and phenylalanine, the CDR3 comprises 18 residues. The DNA shown is the 54-base CDR3, in frame from base 1. The germline ends are 26 bases apart after V is trimmed by 10 bases and J by 2 bases. The germline V gene yields ENHRY for CDR1 and SYGVKD for CDR2. The sample taken for sequencing was peripheral blood. The receptor comes from a woman between 65 and 79 years old with acute or convalescent COVID-19. The chain is encoded by TRBV10-3 joined to TRBJ2-2; TRBD1 is a possible D gene, resting on 5 matching bases. The CDR3 sequence is CATRSISDRGGNTGELFF. The bases read TGTGCCACCAGATCCATTTCAGATAGGGGTGGAAACACCGGGGAGCTGTTTTTT.